These 21 T cell receptor beta chains came from one sample sequenced in a study of regulatory T cells in long-lasting Graves disease. Arm-PCR with iRepertoire HTBI primers amplified the CDR3 regions for these TCR beta libraries. TCRdb analysed the multiplex PCR reads with MiXCR anew, one entry per CDR3 protein. The table includes about 620,000 distinct CDR3 sequences, roughly 15% detected once. Time point of the sample: newly diagnosed GD, antithyroid drugs for less than 3 months. From RNA extracted from PBMCs, the TCR library was made. These same data were also listed under a study on T cells in Graves' hyperthyroidism and ophthalmopathy.

This specimen consisted of peripheral blood mononuclear cells (PBMCs), obtained at new diagnosis, from a patient treated with antithyroid drugs. These TCRs come from a woman in her 30s with Graves disease.

The rearrangement joins TRBV3-1 to TRBJ1-1, with D hard to call. V was pared by 1 base and J by 1 base, with 10 bases between. The CDR3 has 15 residues. Germline assignment: CDR1 LGHDT and CDR2 YNNKEL (reference sequence). Written as DNA, the CDR3 is TGTGCCAGCAGCCAAGGGCGCAGGAAGAACACTGAAGCTTTCTTT. Its translation: CASSQGRRKNTEAFF.

This chain connects TRBV6-2 or TRBV6-3 to TRBJ2-3, with 13 positions matching TRBD2. The trim removed 5 bases at V and 6 bases at J, leaving 8 bases unmatched. CDR3 length: 16 amino acids. Germline CDR1 and CDR2: MNHEY and SVGEGT. CDR3 amino acids: CASSARTSGSSDTQYF. The CDR3, as DNA: TGTGCCAGCAGTGCCCGGACTAGCGGGAGTTCGGATACGCAGTATTTT.

This clonotype was detected many times. V is TRBV3-1 and J is TRBJ1-6, with D possibly TRBD1 on 6 matching bases. Germline V CDR1 and CDR2: LGHDT, YNNKEL (reference sequence). The CDR3 spans 14 residues. The V gene lost 5 bases and the J gene lost 10 bases, with 15 bases spanning the gap. The CDR3 region is CASSETGSRSPLHF. Here the CDR3 DNA reads TGTGCCAGCAGCGAAACAGGGTCCCGCTCACCCCTCCACTTT.

This clonotype was seen at least ten times. This sequence joins TRBV30 and TRBJ1-1; TRBD1 might be the D (5 bases). The CDR3 is 13 residues long. Germline V gene lookup returns CDR1 GTSNPN and CDR2 SVGIG (reference sequence). Trimming took 3 bases from V and 1 from J, leaving 9 bases between them. The DNA of the CDR3 is TGTGCCTGGAGGGCCGGGGGGAACACTGAAGCTTTCTTT. It yields the protein CAWRAGGNTEAFF. Together with reference TRBV30 and TRBJ1-1, the CDR3 gives the full variable domain: SQTIHQWPATLVQPVGSPLSLECTVEGTSNPNLYWYRQAAGRGLQLLFYSVGIGQISSEVPQNLSASRPQDRQFILSSKKLLLSDSGFYLCAWRAGGNTEAFFGQGTRLTVV.

This clonotype was detected ten times or more. The chain has TRBV11-2 and TRBJ2-7; D uncertain. Germline loops: CDR1 SGHAT, CDR2 FQNNGV. The CDR3 is made up of 12 amino acids. V gave up 4 bases and J gave up 6 bases, with 10 bases separating them. The CDR3 loop reads CASSSMTREQYF. The CDR3 nucleotides read TGTGCCAGCAGCTCAATGACCCGCGAGCAGTACTTC.

There are many counts of this clonotype. This chain uses TRBV27 with TRBJ2-1, with D perhaps matching TRBD1 (6 bases). This CDR3 comprises 13 residues. The ends were cut back, 6 bases at V and 9 bases at J, with 15 bases in the middle. Germline CDR1 and CDR2: MNHEY and SMNVEV (reference sequence). The CDR3, as DNA: TGTGCCAGCAGCCCGGACAGAGGGGTTGAGCAGTTCTTC. Translated, it gives CASSPDRGVEQFF.

This clonotype showed up many times. The gene calls are TRBV6-1 and TRBJ2-7, with D unresolved. Per germline, CDR1 MNHNS and CDR2 SASEGT. V was cut by 3 bases and J by 0 bases, with 6 bases left in between. This CDR3 contains 13 residues. In DNA form, the CDR3 reads TGTGCCAGCAGTGAGTCGTCCTCCTACGAGCAGTACTTC. Its translation: CASSESSSYEQYF.

The V call is TRBV5-1, the J call TRBJ1-5; D is perhaps TRBD1 (6 bases). Germline values: CDR1 SGHRS, CDR2 YFSETQ. With 2 bases removed from V and 1 base from J, the gap between germline ends came to 10 bases. The CDR3 is 15 residues long. The DNA for the CDR3 is TGCGCCAGCAGCTTTTACGGGGGCAGCAATCAGCCCCAGCATTTT. This encodes CASSFYGGSNQPQHF.

The sample holds many counts of this clonotype. The rearrangement uses TRBV7-2 and TRBJ1-4; TRBD1 aligns across 9 bases. Germline values: CDR1 SGHTA, CDR2 FQGNSA. V trimming: 5 bases; J trimming: 7 bases; junction bases outside the gene matches: 8. CDR3 length equals 15 residues. CDR3 amino acids: CASSNTGGWGEKLFF. The CDR3 DNA is TGTGCCAGCAGCAACACAGGGGGCTGGGGTGAAAAACTGTTTTTT.

The CDR3 here is CSAKARDGKLRGNTIYF. DNA of the CDR3: TGCAGTGCTAAAGCAAGGGACGGGAAACTAAGAGGAAACACCATATATTTT. The chain uses TRBV20-1 and TRBJ1-3, with a tentative D call TRBD1 (5 bases). The V end lost 4 bases, the J end lost 4 bases, and 23 bases lay between the germline ends. CDR1 and CDR2 (germline): DFQATT, SNEGSKA (reference sequence). The CDR3 totals 17 residues.

The V call is TRBV7-3, the J call TRBJ2-3, with 7 bases fitting TRBD2. This CDR3 comprises 13 residues. The J segment lost 4 bases and the V segment lost 5 bases, leaving 3 bases of the junction unmatched. The germline V gene encodes CDR1 SGHTA and CDR2 FQGTGA. In DNA form, the CDR3 reads TGTGCCAGCAGCACTAGCGTGTCAGATACGCAGTATTTT. Residues: CASSTSVSDTQYF.

A remark on this clonotype: Possible read error: a much larger clone is one base away. V usage is TRBV7-2 and J usage is TRBJ2-7, with TRBD1 matching over 11 bases. This CDR3 has 15 residues. Germline CDR1 is SGHTA and CDR2 is FQGNSA. V dropped 8 bases and J dropped 1; count of bases not matched to a gene: 7. The CDR3 nucleotides read TGTGCCAGCGGTCGCCGGGACAGGGGGTCCTACGAGCAGTACTTC. It specifies CASGRRDRGSYEQYF.

This chain uses TRBV6-9 with TRBJ2-7, with unresolved D. The CDR3 covers 14 residues. Germline V gives CDR1 MNHGY, CDR2 SVAAGI. V gave up 3 bases and J gave up 3 bases, with 12 bases separating them. The CDR3 DNA reads TGTGCCAGCAGTTACTCTCTTTCGGACTACGAGCAGTACTTC. Protein: CASSYSLSDYEQYF.

This clonotype has a count of ten or more. The chain recombines TRBV20-1 with TRBJ2-7; 10 nucleotides agree with TRBD2. Germline trimming cut 7 bases from V and 0 bases from J; bases unmatched to any gene: 6. This CDR3 has 14 residues. Looked up from germline, CDR1 is DFQATT and CDR2 is SNEGSKA (reference sequence). The CDR3 spells CSVPLAGSSYEQYF. The DNA of the CDR3 is TGCAGTGTCCCACTAGCGGGAAGCTCCTACGAGCAGTACTTC.

This clonotype was counted a few times. The chain couples TRBV3-1 to TRBJ2-7, with D uncertain. V was trimmed by 3 bases and J by 1 base, leaving 7 bases between them. This CDR3 is built from 13 residues. The germline CDR1 and CDR2 sequences are LGHDT and YNNKEL (reference sequence). CDR3 bases: TGTGCCAGCAGCCAGAGACAATCCTACGAGCAGTACTTC. This sequence encodes CASSQRQSYEQYF.

This clonotype was seen many times. The CDR3 nucleotides read TGTGCCAGCAGCCGTCAGCGGGGACTAGAGACCCAGTACTTC. Its protein product is CASSRQRGLETQYF. This chain connects TRBV11-1 to TRBJ2-5; 7 positions agree with TRBD2. In germline, CDR1 is SGHAT, CDR2 FQDESV (reference sequence). The CDR3 spans 14 residues. The V segment lost 5 bases and the J segment 4 bases; nucleotides outside the gene matches: 7. Looking up the rest from reference TRBV11-1 and TRBJ2-5 gives the full variable domain: EAEVAQSPRYKITEKSQAVAFWCDPISGHATLYWYRQILGQGPELLVQFQDESVVDDSQLPKDRFSAERLKGVDSTLKIQPAELGDSAMYLCASSRQRGLETQYFGPGTRLLVL.

The chain employs TRBV19 and TRBJ1-2; the D gene is possibly TRBD1 (5 bases). The CDR3 consists of 15 residues. V was cut by 7 bases and J by 1 base, with 16 bases left in between. Per germline, CDR1 LNHDA and CDR2 SQIVND (reference sequence). CDR3 coding DNA: TGTGCCAGTAAAACAGGTGGAAGGATTAACTATGGCTACACCTTC. Its translation: CASKTGGRINYGYTF.

This clonotype has ten or more counts. The J gene is TRBJ2-5, the V gene TRBV28, with 10 bases aligning to TRBD1. The CDR3 is made up of 15 amino acids. CDR1 and CDR2 (germline): MDHEN, SYDVKM. V shed 6 bases, J shed 4 bases, and the junction held 8 bases outside the gene matches. For the CDR3, the DNA is TGTGCCAGCAGAGGGGACAGGGGTGGGGGAGAGACCCAGTACTTC. This translates into CASRGDRGGGETQYF.

At least ten counts were recorded for this clonotype. The V call is TRBV6-1, the J call TRBJ1-5, with TRBD1 matching 10 bases. The CDR3 extends over 17 amino acids. V gave up 6 bases and J gave up 3 bases; unmatched junction bases: 11. Germline assignment: CDR1 MNHNS and CDR2 SASEGT. Here the CDR3 DNA reads TGTGCCAGCAGACTCAAACCGGGACAGGGGACCAATCAGCCCCAGCATTTT. This translates into CASRLKPGQGTNQPQHF.

The V and J genes are TRBV3-1 and TRBJ2-1; D might be TRBD2 (5 bases). CDR3 size: 15 residues. The germline V gene encodes CDR1 LGHDT and CDR2 YNNKEL (reference sequence). V lost 2 bases to trimming and J lost 4 bases, with 12 bases between them. CDR3 residues: CASSQLVLAYNEQFF. In DNA form, the CDR3 reads TGTGCCAGCAGCCAATTAGTCTTAGCGTACAATGAGCAGTTCTTC.

This clonotype was observed many times. V and J are TRBV11-3 and TRBJ2-7; D is undetermined. The CDR3 contains 14 residues. Trimming removed 1 base at V and 6 bases at J, with 13 bases between. Germline-derived CDR1 and CDR2 are SGHNT and YENEEA. CDR3 in DNA: TGTGCCAGCAGCTTAGGGGCAGGTTCCAGCGAGCAGTACTTC. Amino acids: CASSLGAGSSEQYF. Supplemented by reference TRBV11-3 and TRBJ2-7, the full variable domain reads EAGVVQSPRYKIIEKKQPVAFWCNPISGHNTLYWYLQNLGQGPELLIRYENEEAVDDSQLPKDRFSAERLKGVDSTLKIQPAELGDSAVYLCASSLGAGSSEQYFGPGTRLTVT.